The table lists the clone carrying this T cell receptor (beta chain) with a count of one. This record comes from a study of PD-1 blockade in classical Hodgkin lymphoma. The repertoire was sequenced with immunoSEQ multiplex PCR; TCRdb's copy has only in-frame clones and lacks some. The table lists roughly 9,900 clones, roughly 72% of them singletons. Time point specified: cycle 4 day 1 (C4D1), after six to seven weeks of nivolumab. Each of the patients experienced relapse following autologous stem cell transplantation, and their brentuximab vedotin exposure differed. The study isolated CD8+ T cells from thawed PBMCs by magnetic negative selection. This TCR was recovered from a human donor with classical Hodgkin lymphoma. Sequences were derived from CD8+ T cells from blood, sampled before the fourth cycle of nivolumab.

This chain's CDR3 is CASVPDPDLPEAFF. For the CDR3, the DNA is TGTGCCAGCGTTCCGGACCCGGATCTACCTGAAGCTTTCTTT. J is TRBJ1-1 and V is TRBV28; D unresolved. The V gene lost 8 bases and the J gene lost 6 bases, with 19 bases spanning the gap. This CDR3 spans 14 amino acids. The germline gives CDR1 MDHEN, CDR2 SYDVKM.